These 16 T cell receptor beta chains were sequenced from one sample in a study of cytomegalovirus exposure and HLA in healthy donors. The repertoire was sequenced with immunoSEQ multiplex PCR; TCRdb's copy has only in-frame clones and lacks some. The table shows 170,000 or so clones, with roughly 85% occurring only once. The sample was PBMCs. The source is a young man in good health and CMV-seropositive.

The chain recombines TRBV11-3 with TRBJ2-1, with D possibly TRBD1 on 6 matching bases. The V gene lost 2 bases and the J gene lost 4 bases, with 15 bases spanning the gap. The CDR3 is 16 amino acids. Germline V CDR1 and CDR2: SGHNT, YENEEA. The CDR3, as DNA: TGTGCCAGCAGCTTAAGGGACACCTTATTATACAATGAGCAGTTCTTC. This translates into CASSLRDTLLYNEQFF.

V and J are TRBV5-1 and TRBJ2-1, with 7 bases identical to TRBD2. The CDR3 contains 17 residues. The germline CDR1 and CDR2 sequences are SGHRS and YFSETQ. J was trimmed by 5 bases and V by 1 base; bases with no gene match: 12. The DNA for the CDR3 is TGCGCCAGCAGCTTGTTTACTAGCGCACGCCCGAACAATGAGCAGTTCTTC. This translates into CASSLFTSARPNNEQFF.

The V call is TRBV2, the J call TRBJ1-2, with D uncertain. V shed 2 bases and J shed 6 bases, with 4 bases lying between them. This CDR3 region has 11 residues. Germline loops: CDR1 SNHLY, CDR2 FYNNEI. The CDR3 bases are TGTGCCAGCAGTGAAACGGATGGCTACACCTTC. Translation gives CASSETDGYTF.

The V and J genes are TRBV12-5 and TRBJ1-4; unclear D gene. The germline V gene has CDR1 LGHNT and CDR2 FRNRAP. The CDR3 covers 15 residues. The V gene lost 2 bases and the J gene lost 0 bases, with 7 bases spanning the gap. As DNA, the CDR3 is TGTGCTAGTGGTTTGTCAGGCCCAACTAATGAAAAACTGTTTTTT. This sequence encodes CASGLSGPTNEKLFF.

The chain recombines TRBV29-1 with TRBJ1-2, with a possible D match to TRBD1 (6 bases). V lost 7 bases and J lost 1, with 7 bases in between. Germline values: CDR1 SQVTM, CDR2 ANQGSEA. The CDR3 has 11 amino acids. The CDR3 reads CSGDINYGYTF. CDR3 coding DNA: TGCAGCGGGGACATTAACTATGGCTACACCTTC.

The CDR3 sequence: CASSSGIQETQYF. The CDR3 DNA is TGTGCCAGCAGTTCAGGAATACAAGAGACCCAGTACTTC. The chain uses TRBV6-1 and TRBJ2-5; the D is unclear. This CDR3 region has 13 residues. The germline V and J ends were trimmed by 5 bases and 2 bases, with 9 bases remaining between them. Germline-derived CDR1 and CDR2 are MNHNS and SASEGT.

The CDR3 reads CASSDPRELGGAFF. In nucleotides, the CDR3 is TGTGCCAGCAGCGATCCCAGGGAGTTGGGGGGAGCTTTCTTT. The chain has TRBV7-8 and TRBJ1-1; possibly TRBD1 for D (5 bases). Germline lookup yields CDR1 SGHVS and CDR2 FQNEAQ. Trimming left V 5 bases short and J 10 bases short, with 20 bases between. The CDR3 spans 14 residues.

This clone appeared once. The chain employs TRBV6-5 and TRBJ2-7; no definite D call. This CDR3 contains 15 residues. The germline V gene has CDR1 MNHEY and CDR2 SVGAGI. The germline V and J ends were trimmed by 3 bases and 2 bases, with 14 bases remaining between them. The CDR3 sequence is CASSYGSGTPYEQYF. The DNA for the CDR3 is TGTGCCAGCAGTTATGGATCAGGTACACCCTACGAGCAGTACTTC.

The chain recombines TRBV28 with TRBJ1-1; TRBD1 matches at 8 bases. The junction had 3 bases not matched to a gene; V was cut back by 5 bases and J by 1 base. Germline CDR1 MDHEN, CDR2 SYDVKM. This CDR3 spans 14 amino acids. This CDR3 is CASSQGTGNTEAFF. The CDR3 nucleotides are TGTGCCAGCAGTCAGGGGACAGGGAACACTGAAGCTTTCTTT.

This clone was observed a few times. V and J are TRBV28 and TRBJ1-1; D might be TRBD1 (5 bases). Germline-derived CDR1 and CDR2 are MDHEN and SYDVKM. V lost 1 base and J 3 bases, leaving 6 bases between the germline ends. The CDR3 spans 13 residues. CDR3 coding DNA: TGTGCCAGCAGTTTATCCAGGGACACTGAAGCTTTCTTT. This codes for CASSLSRDTEAFF. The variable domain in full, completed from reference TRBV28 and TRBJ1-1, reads DVKVTQSSRYLVKRTGEKVFLECVQDMDHENMFWYRQDPGLGLRLIYFSYDVKMKEKGDIPEGYSVSREKKERFSLILESASTNQTSMYLCASSLSRDTEAFFGQGTRLTVV.

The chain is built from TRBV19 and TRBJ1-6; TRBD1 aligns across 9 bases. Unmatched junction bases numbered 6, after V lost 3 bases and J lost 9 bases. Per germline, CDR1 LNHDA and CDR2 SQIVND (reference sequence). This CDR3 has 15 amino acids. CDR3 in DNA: TGTGCCAGTAGTATTGACAGGGGGACAGGTTCACCCCTCCACTTT. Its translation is CASSIDRGTGSPLHF.

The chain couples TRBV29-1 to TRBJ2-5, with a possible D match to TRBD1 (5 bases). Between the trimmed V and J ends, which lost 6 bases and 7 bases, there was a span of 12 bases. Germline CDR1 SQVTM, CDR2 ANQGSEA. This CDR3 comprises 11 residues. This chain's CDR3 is CSVVRGATQYF. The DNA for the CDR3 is TGCAGCGTCGTGCGTGGGGCGACCCAGTACTTC.

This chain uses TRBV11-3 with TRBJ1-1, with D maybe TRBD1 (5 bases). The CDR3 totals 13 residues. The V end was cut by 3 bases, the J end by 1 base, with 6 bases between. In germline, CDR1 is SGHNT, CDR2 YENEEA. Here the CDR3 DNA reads TGTGCCAGCAGCTTGGGGGGGAACACTGAAGCTTTCTTT. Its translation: CASSLGGNTEAFF.

The CDR3 DNA reads as TGTGCCAGCAGCGGACCGGGACAGGGAAACTATGGCTACACCTTC. This translates into CASSGPGQGNYGYTF. This rearrangement joins TRBV5-5 to TRBJ1-2; 9 bases line up with TRBD1. There are 15 residues in the CDR3. With 4 bases clipped from V and 2 bases from J, the junction kept 6 bases outside the gene matches. Germline assignment: CDR1 SGHKS and CDR2 YYEKEE (reference sequence).

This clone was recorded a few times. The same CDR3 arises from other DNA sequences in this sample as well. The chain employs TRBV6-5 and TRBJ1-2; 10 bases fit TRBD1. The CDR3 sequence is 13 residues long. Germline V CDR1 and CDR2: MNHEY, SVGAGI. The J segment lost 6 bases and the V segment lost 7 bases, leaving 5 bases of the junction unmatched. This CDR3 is CASTRQGANGYTF. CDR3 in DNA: TGTGCCAGCACCCGACAGGGGGCTAATGGCTACACCTTC.

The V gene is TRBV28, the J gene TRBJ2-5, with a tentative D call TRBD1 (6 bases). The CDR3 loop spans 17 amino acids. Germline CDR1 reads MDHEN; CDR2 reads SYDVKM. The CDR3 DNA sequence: TGTGCATCAGACATAAATCTTGAACAGGGTCTCAGGGAGACCCAGTACTTC. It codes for CASDINLEQGLRETQYF.